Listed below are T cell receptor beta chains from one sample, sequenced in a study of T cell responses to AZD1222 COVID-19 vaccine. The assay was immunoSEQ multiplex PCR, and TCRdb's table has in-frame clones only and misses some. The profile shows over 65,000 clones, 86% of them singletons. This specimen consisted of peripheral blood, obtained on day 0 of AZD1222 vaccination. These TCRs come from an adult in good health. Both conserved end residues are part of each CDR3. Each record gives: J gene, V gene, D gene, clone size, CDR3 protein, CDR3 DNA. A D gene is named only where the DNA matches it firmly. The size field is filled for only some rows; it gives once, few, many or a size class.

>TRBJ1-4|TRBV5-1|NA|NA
CASSPLDQSREKLFF
TGCGCCAGCAGCCCTCTCGATCAAAGCAGGGAAAAACTGTTTTTT
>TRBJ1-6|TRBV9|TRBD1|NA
CASSVGQGIGSPLHF
TGTGCCAGCAGCGTAGGACAGGGAATAGGTTCACCCCTCCACTTT
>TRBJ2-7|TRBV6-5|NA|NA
CATRLTPYEQYF
TGTGCCACCCGGCTAACCCCCTACGAGCAGTACTTC
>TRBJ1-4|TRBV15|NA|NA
CATSAPPGTNEKLFF
TGTGCCACCAGCGCGCCCCCGGGCACTAATGAAAAACTGTTTTTT
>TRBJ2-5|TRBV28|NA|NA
CASSPAGLWASGKETQYF
TGTGCCAGCAGTCCCGCCGGACTCTGGGCATCGGGTAAAGAGACCCAGTACTTC
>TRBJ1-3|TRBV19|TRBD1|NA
CASSKSTGTAGNTIYF
TGTGCCAGTAGCAAATCTACCGGGACAGCTGGAAACACCATATATTTT
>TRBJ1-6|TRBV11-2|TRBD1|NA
CASSLGGQGAILPLHF
TGTGCCAGCAGCTTAGGAGGTCAGGGGGCTATTTTACCCCTCCACTTT
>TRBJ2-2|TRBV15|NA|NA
CATSRDLSTGELFF
TGTGCCACCAGCAGAGATCTAAGCACCGGGGAGCTGTTTTTT
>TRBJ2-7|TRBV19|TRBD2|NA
CASSIGLAGRYEQYF
TGTGCCAGTAGTATAGGGCTAGCGGGAAGGTACGAGCAGTACTTC
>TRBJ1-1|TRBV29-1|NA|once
CSGVRGNTEAFF
TGCAGCGGGGTAAGGGGGAACACTGAAGCTTTCTTT